This passage covers 31 T cell receptor beta chains from one sample sequenced in a study of chemoradiotherapy in HPV16-positive cancers. Using immunoSEQ multiplex PCR, the repertoire was profiled, and TCRdb retains in-frame clones only, with some absent. The table has about 15,000 clones, 60% to 80% seen once. This material consisted of tumor tissue, taken from a patient who underwent chemoradiotherapy. The receptors were sampled from a human donor with HPV-associated anogenital cancer.

This clone came up once. The rearrangement joins TRBV6-1 to TRBJ2-5; the D is unclear. This CDR3 is 11 amino acids long. Germline CDR1 MNHNS, CDR2 SASEGT. The ends were cut back, 2 bases at V and 5 bases at J, with 3 bases in the middle. Written as DNA, the CDR3 is TGTGCCAGCAGTGAACGGGAGACCCAGTACTTC. Protein sequence: CASSERETQYF.

This rearrangement joins TRBV28 to TRBJ2-7, with 11 bases identical to TRBD1. Germline V lookup: CDR1 MDHEN, CDR2 SYDVKM. With 2 bases clipped from V and 3 bases from J, the junction kept 3 bases outside the gene matches. The CDR3 is made up of 15 amino acids. CDR3 DNA: TGTGCCAGCAGTTTACGGGGGACAGGGGGCTACGAGCAGTACTTC. It translates to CASSLRGTGGYEQYF.

This chain connects TRBV19 to TRBJ2-2, with TRBD2 matching over 8 bases. The CDR3 length is 16 residues. J was trimmed by 7 bases and V by 3 bases; bases with no gene match: 10. From germline, CDR1 is LNHDA and CDR2 SQIVND (reference sequence). The CDR3 bases are TGTGCCAGTAGTATCTCCATCAGCGGGGGTCACGGGGAGCTGTTTTTT. Encoded protein: CASSISISGGHGELFF.

This clone came up once. CDR3 coding DNA: TGTGCCAGCAATGCCCTTAAGGGTGCCCTCTCTGGGGCCAACGTCCTGACTTTC. It encodes CASNALKGALSGANVLTF. The gene calls are TRBV2 and TRBJ2-6; unclear D gene. V lost 7 bases and J lost 0, with 19 bases in between. CDR3 length: 18 residues. The V gene's germline CDR1 is SNHLY and CDR2 FYNNEI.

This rearrangement joins TRBV19 to TRBJ2-7; D not certain. The CDR3 spans 13 residues. Germline values: CDR1 LNHDA, CDR2 SQIVND (reference sequence). Trimming took off 0 bases at V and 5 bases at J, with 8 bases between the two ends. The CDR3 protein is CASSIEPRDEQYF. Here the CDR3 DNA reads TGTGCCAGTAGTATAGAGCCAAGGGACGAGCAGTACTTC. The full variable domain, in which reference TRBV19 and TRBJ2-7 provide the parts outside the CDR3, is DGGITQSPKYLFRKEGQNVTLSCEQNLNHDAMYWYRQDPGQGLRLIYYSQIVNDFQKGDIAEGYSVSREKKESFPLTVTSAQKNPTAFYLCASSIEPRDEQYFGPGTRLTVT.

The CDR3 here is CASSPGGSNTEAFF. Here the CDR3 DNA reads TGTGCCAGCTCACCGGGGGGGTCGAACACTGAAGCTTTCTTT. V and J are TRBV18 and TRBJ1-1; D perhaps matches TRBD1 (5 bases). The CDR3 consists of 14 residues. Trimming cost V 3 bases and J 1 base, with 9 bases left between them. Germline V CDR1 and CDR2: KGHSH, LQKENI.

This chain connects TRBV6-5 to TRBJ1-2; maybe TRBD1 (6 bases). Germline V gives CDR1 MNHEY, CDR2 SVGAGI. V was pared by 2 bases and J by 5 bases, with 12 bases between. The CDR3 runs 14 residues. The DNA of the CDR3 is TGTGCCAGCAGTTACGGTGGGGGGGCGTATGGCTACACCTTC. Protein sequence: CASSYGGGAYGYTF.

About this clone itself: A junction end diverges from the germline sequence, so it may reflect a read error. The chain links TRBV7-7 to TRBJ2-7; TRBD1 is a possible D gene (6 bases). Germline CDR1 is SSHAT and CDR2 is FNYEAQ (reference sequence). The length of the CDR3 is 15 residues. CDR3 loop: CASSLSTGIGYEQYF. Here the CDR3 DNA reads TGTGCTAGCAGCTTATCGACAGGTATTGGCTACGAGCAGTACTTC.

The chain is built from TRBV30 and TRBJ2-3; 8 bases fit TRBD1. Germline CDR1 and CDR2: GTSNPN and SVGIG (reference sequence). V lost 0 bases and J lost 3; bases outside the gene matches: 11. The CDR3 has 17 residues. The CDR3 loop is CAWSVLHAGQVTDTQYF. CDR3 DNA: TGTGCCTGGAGTGTACTCCATGCGGGACAGGTTACAGATACGCAGTATTTT.

The gene calls are TRBV9 and TRBJ2-1; D uncertain. The length of the CDR3 is 15 residues. CDR1 and CDR2 from the germline V gene are SGDLS and YYNGEE. V dropped 2 bases and J dropped 6 bases, with 15 bases sitting between them. CDR3 in DNA: TGTGCCAGCAGCGTCTCCCCCTACCGGGCCAATGAGCAGTTCTTC. It codes for CASSVSPYRANEQFF.

This clone was observed a single time. The rearrangement links TRBV2 to TRBJ1-5; D may be TRBD1 (6 bases). V lost 5 bases and J lost 4, with 18 bases in between. Germline V lookup: CDR1 SNHLY, CDR2 FYNNEI. CDR3 length: 16 amino acids. The CDR3 reads CASSPGGGLRNQPQHF. CDR3 DNA sequence: TGTGCCAGCAGTCCTGGTGGGGGGCTACGAAATCAGCCCCAGCATTTT.

The rearrangement joins TRBV5-4 to TRBJ2-1; D is uncertain. CDR3 length: 14 residues. Per germline, CDR1 SGHNT and CDR2 YYREEE (reference sequence). Trimming removed 4 bases at V and 5 bases at J, with 13 bases between. DNA of the CDR3: TGTGCCAGCAGCACAAGTCCGTCCCACAATGAGCAGTTCTTC. Amino acids: CASSTSPSHNEQFF.

The J gene is TRBJ2-6, the V gene TRBV6-1; D perhaps matches TRBD1 (5 bases). Trimming removed 3 bases at V and 0 bases at J, with 6 bases between. The V gene's germline CDR1 is MNHNS and CDR2 SASEGT. The CDR3 extends over 15 amino acids. The CDR3 loop is CASSEDNSGANVLTF. The CDR3 nucleotides are TGTGCCAGCAGTGAGGACAACTCTGGGGCCAACGTCCTGACTTTC.

This sequence joins TRBV15 and TRBJ1-6; perhaps TRBD1 as D (6 bases). CDR3 length equals 14 residues. With 7 bases removed from V and 8 bases from J, the gap between germline ends came to 15 bases. Germline assignment: CDR1 LNHNV and CDR2 YYDKDF (reference sequence). In nucleotides, the CDR3 is TGTGCCACCACTCAGAGGGCAGGGGATTCACCCCTCCACTTT. Amino acids: CATTQRAGDSPLHF.

This clone was counted between two and nine times. The identical CDR3 is also encoded by other nucleotide sequences in the sample. The rearrangement joins TRBV7-3 to TRBJ2-5, with D hard to call. Germline lookup yields CDR1 SGHTA and CDR2 FQGTGA. The CDR3 loop spans 13 amino acids. V lost 1 base and J lost 4, with 7 bases in between. The CDR3 is CASSLREGETQYF. In DNA, the CDR3 is TGTGCCAGCAGCTTAAGAGAAGGAGAGACCCAGTACTTC.

The V and J genes are TRBV7-9 and TRBJ2-1; D unresolved. The CDR3 contains 12 residues. Germline V gene sequence: CDR1 SEHNR, CDR2 FQNEAQ (reference sequence). V lost 2 bases to trimming and J lost 5 bases, with 4 bases between them. The CDR3 loop is CASSLHHNEQFF. In DNA, the CDR3 is TGTGCCAGCAGCTTACACCACAATGAGCAGTTCTTC.

The chain links TRBV30 to TRBJ1-1; D not resolved. With 2 bases removed from V and 4 bases from J, the gap between germline ends came to 5 bases. The germline V gene has CDR1 GTSNPN and CDR2 SVGIG (reference sequence). CDR3 length: 11 residues. CDR3 sequence (DNA): TGTGCCTGGAGTCAACGCACTGAAGCTTTCTTT. Translated, it gives CAWSQRTEAFF.

The chain has TRBV6-1 and TRBJ1-1, with 7 bases that match TRBD1. The germline V gene has CDR1 MNHNS and CDR2 SASEGT. This CDR3 region has 14 residues. V shed 4 bases, J shed 6 bases, and the junction held 8 bases outside the gene matches. In nucleotides, the CDR3 is TGTGCCAGCAGTGTACAGGGGAGCGGCGCTGAAGCTTTCTTT. It encodes CASSVQGSGAEAFF.

The V gene is TRBV11-2, the J gene TRBJ1-6; a weak D match, TRBD1 (6 bases). Trimming removed 5 bases at V and 9 bases at J, with 17 bases between. CDR1 and CDR2 (germline): SGHAT, FQNNGV. The CDR3 sequence is 15 residues long. CDR3 sequence reads: CASSPQGFVSSPLHF. CDR3 sequence (DNA): TGTGCCAGCAGCCCACAGGGTTTTGTAAGTTCACCCCTCCACTTT.

The chain joins TRBV7-3 to TRBJ1-2, with 7 nucleotides matching TRBD1. V gave up 2 bases and J gave up 6 bases; unmatched junction bases: 15. The CDR3 loop spans 17 amino acids. Germline lookup yields CDR1 SGHTA and CDR2 FQGTGA. This CDR3 is CASSLDLAPGQRNGYTF. The DNA for the CDR3 is TGTGCCAGCAGCTTAGATTTGGCGCCGGGACAGAGGAATGGCTACACCTTC.

This clone was seen only a few times. This chain connects TRBV28 to TRBJ1-4; TRBD1 agrees at 8 bases. The CDR3 is 14 residues long. Germline V gives CDR1 MDHEN, CDR2 SYDVKM. Germline trimming cut 7 bases from V and 7 bases from J; bases unmatched to any gene: 8. The CDR3 sequence is CASTYRDRIEKLFF. Written as DNA, the CDR3 is TGTGCCAGCACCTACCGGGACAGGATTGAAAAACTGTTTTTT.

The gene calls are TRBV6-1 and TRBJ2-3, with D possibly called TRBD1 or TRBD2 (5 bases each). Per germline, CDR1 MNHNS and CDR2 SASEGT. The CDR3 runs 14 residues. Trimming pared 7 bases from V and 3 bases from J, leaving 14 bases between. The CDR3 nucleotides are TGTGCCAGCATGGTGAGATGGGGGACAGATACGCAGTATTTT. Encoded protein: CASMVRWGTDTQYF.

This chain connects TRBV6-5 to TRBJ2-7; 9 bases line up with TRBD1. The CDR3 has 14 residues. Trimming took 4 bases from V and 5 from J; bases not matched to a gene: 6. Germline V CDR1 and CDR2: MNHEY, SVGAGI. The CDR3 DNA sequence: TGTGCCAGCAGTTTACAGGGGGCGGTCAACGAGCAGTACTTC. Protein product: CASSLQGAVNEQYF.

The V call is TRBV2, the J call TRBJ2-2, with D perhaps matching TRBD1 (6 bases). The V gene lost 7 bases and the J gene lost 6 bases, with 12 bases spanning the gap. There are 13 residues in the CDR3. The germline gives CDR1 SNHLY, CDR2 FYNNEI. The CDR3 sequence is CASTTQGSGELFF. The CDR3 nucleotides read TGTGCCAGCACAACACAGGGATCCGGGGAGCTGTTTTTT.

The rearrangement uses TRBV10-1 and TRBJ1-5; D is ambiguous. Germline V CDR1 and CDR2: WNHNN, SYGVQD (reference sequence). V was trimmed by 5 bases and J by 5 bases, leaving 13 bases between them. CDR3 length equals 14 residues. The CDR3 nucleotides are TGCGCCAGCAGTTATACCTGCTTCTATCAGCCCCAGCATTTT. This translates into CASSYTCFYQPQHF.

This chain uses TRBV28 with TRBJ2-7; the match to TRBD2 covers 8 bases. Germline V lookup: CDR1 MDHEN, CDR2 SYDVKM. The V segment lost 6 bases and the J segment 3 bases; nucleotides outside the gene matches: 7. This CDR3 spans 14 amino acids. The CDR3: CASSPGLVGYEQYF. The CDR3 DNA reads TGTGCCAGCAGCCCGGGACTAGTAGGCTACGAGCAGTACTTC.

The genes are TRBV6-5 and TRBJ1-2; the D gene is possibly TRBD1 (6 bases). The V gene lost 5 bases and the J gene lost 3 bases, with 10 bases spanning the gap. The CDR3 sequence is 13 residues long. Germline CDR1 MNHEY, CDR2 SVGAGI. CDR3 DNA sequence: TGTGCCAGCAGTCAGACAGGTGACTATGGCTACACCTTC. This gives the protein CASSQTGDYGYTF.

V gene TRBV5-6 combines with J gene TRBJ2-7; D is possibly TRBD1 (6 bases). Trimming left V 4 bases short and J 2 bases short, with 16 bases between. Germline V gene sequence: CDR1 SGHDT, CDR2 YYEEEE. The CDR3 sequence is 15 residues long. The CDR3 spells CASSRVQGNPYEQYF. In DNA, the CDR3 is TGTGCCAGCAGCCGAGTTCAGGGGAATCCCTACGAGCAGTACTTC. Combining the CDR3 with reference TRBV5-6 and TRBJ2-7 gives the whole variable domain DAGVTQSPTHLIKTRGQQVTLRCSPKSGHDTVSWYQQALGQGPQFIFQYYEEEERQRGNFPDRFSGHQFPNYSSELNVNALLLGDSALYLCASSRVQGNPYEQYFGPGTRLTVT.

This sequence joins TRBV5-4 and TRBJ2-7; 8 nucleotides align to TRBD2. The CDR3 extends over 14 amino acids. J lost 4 bases, V lost 8 bases, and 11 bases had no gene match. Germline V lookup: CDR1 SGHNT, CDR2 YYREEE (reference sequence). The CDR3 DNA reads TGTGCCAGAAGCCCCGGGACTAGTGGTTACGAGCAGTACTTC. Its protein product is CARSPGTSGYEQYF.

CDR3 region: CASSWGDRDNYGYTF. Written as DNA, the CDR3 is TGCGCCAGCAGCTGGGGGGACAGGGATAACTATGGCTACACCTTC. This sequence joins TRBV5-1 and TRBJ1-2, with 9 bases identical to TRBD1. The junction had 4 bases not matched to a gene; V was cut back by 3 bases and J by 1 base. Germline V gene sequence: CDR1 SGHRS, CDR2 YFSETQ. The CDR3 extends over 15 amino acids.

The chain carries TRBV7-9 and TRBJ2-7; 9 bases map to TRBD1. CDR1 and CDR2 from the germline V gene are SEHNR and FQNEAQ (reference sequence). This CDR3 is built from 13 residues. Trimming took 6 bases from V and 6 from J; bases not matched to a gene: 6. In DNA, the CDR3 is TGTGCCAGCAGGTCCGGGACAGGGTCCGAGCAGTACTTC. This sequence encodes CASRSGTGSEQYF.